This T cell receptor (beta chain) was observed in a study of T cell clonality in common variable immunodeficiency. Overall study findings and caveats: Fewer deletions and N-nucleotide insertions were reportedly seen in common variable immunodeficiency TCR beta sequences.

This clone was recorded a few times. Its specificity is not known. Read data end 3 residues before the CDR3 end; the end is taken from the germline J gene. The ends were cut back, 3 bases at V and 1 base at J, with 9 bases in the middle. In germline, CDR1 is SGHTA, CDR2 FQGNSA. The CDR3 extends over 15 amino acids. This table comes from immunoSEQ multiplex PCR, and its TCRdb copy is limited to in-frame clones, with some not included. The sample holds fewer than 25,000 clones, and no clone turns up only once. CVID subjects were neither ill nor on immunomodulatory or immunosuppressive medication at sampling. Heparinized whole blood, roughly 5 to 8.5 ml, came from each donor.

The material sequenced was peripheral blood mononuclear cells. This chain links TRBV7-2 with TRBJ2-2, with D hard to call. The sequence came from a human donor with common variable immunodeficiency. CDR3 in amino acids: CASSFKGGNTGELFF. The sequenced CDR3 bases are TGTGCCAGCAGCTTCAAGGGTGGGAACACCGGGGAG.